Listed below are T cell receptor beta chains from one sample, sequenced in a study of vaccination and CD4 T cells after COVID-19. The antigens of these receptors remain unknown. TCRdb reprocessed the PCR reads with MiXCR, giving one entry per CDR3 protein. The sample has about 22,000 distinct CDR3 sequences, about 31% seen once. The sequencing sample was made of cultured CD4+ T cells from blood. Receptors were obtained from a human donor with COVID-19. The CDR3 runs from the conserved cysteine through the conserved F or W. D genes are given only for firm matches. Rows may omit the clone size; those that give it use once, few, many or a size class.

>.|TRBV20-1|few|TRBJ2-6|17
TGCAGTGCTAGGTTCCCTAAGGGTGGATCTGGGGCCAACGTCCTGACTTTC
CSARFPKGGSGANVLTF
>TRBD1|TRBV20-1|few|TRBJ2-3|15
TGCAGTGCTACGAACCGGGACAGGGGCACAGATACGCAGTATTTT
CSATNRDRGTDTQYF
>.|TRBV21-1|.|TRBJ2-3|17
TGTGCCAGCAGCACGCGAGGGGGGGGTACCTGCACAGATACGCAGTATTTT
CASSTRGGGTCTDTQYF
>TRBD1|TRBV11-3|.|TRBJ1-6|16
TGTGCCAGCAGCTTAGGACAGGGGGCGCGCAATTCACCCCTCCACTTT
CASSLGQGARNSPLHF
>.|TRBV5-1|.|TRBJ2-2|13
TGCGCCAGCAGTACTGGGGTAACCGGGGAGCTGTTTTTT
CASSTGVTGELFF
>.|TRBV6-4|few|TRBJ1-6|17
TGTGCCAGCAGTGGCGGGCTGCCGAGCTCCTATAATTCACCCCTCCACTTT
CASSGGLPSSYNSPLHF
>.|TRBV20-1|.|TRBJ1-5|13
TGCAGTGCCCATGGCGGGGTGAATCAGCCCCAGCATTTT
CSAHGGVNQPQHF
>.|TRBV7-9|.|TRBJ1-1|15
TGTGCCAGCAGCTTAGATAACCCCTCGAACACTGAAGCTTTCTTT
CASSLDNPSNTEAFF
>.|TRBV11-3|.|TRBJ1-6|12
TGTGCCAGCAGCTTAAGTAATTCACCCCTCCACTTT
CASSLSNSPLHF
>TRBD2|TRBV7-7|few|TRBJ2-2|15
TGTGCTAGCAGCCGGGGACTAGCGAACACCGGGGAGCTGTTTTTT
CASSRGLANTGELFF
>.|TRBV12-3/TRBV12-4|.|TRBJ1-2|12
TGTGCCAGCACCGTGAACAACTATGGCTACACCTTC
CASTVNNYGYTF
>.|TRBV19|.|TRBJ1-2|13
TGTGCCAGTAGCGAGGGGGGCGGCTATGGCTACACCTTC
CASSEGGGYGYTF
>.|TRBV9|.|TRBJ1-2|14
TGTGCCAGCAGCGTAGTAGGGGGTGCCAGGGGCTACACCTTC
CASSVVGGARGYTF
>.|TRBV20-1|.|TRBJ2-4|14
TGCAGTGCTAGAGATGTAACAGGGACGAACATTCAGTACTTC
CSARDVTGTNIQYF
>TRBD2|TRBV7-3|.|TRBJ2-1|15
TGTGCCAGCAGCTTGCTAGCGGGGGGGCACAATGAGCAGTTCTTC
CASSLLAGGHNEQFF
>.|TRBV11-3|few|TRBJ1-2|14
TGTGCCAGCAGCTTGTCCCGGACAGACTATGGCTACACCTTC
CASSLSRTDYGYTF
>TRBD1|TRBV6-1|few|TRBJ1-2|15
TGTGCCAGCACCAAAAACAGGGGCCCACTCTATGGCTACACCTTC
CASTKNRGPLYGYTF
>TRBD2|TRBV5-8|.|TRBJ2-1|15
TGTACCAGCAGCTCTAGCGGGATCTCCTACAATGAGCAGTTCTTC
CTSSSSGISYNEQFF
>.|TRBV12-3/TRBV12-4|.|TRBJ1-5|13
TGTGCCAGCAGTTTTTCAGGGAAACAGCCCCAGCATTTT
CASSFSGKQPQHF
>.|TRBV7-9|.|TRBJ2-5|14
TGTGCCAGCAGCCGGGCCGGGGACGTGAAGACCCAGTACTTC
CASSRAGDVKTQYF
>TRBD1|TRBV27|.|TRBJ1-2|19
TGTGCCAGCAGTCGGACAACGGGACAGGGTGCCGTGGGGATGGATGGCTACACCTTC
CASSRTTGQGAVGMDGYTF
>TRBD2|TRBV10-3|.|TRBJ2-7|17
TGTGCCATCAGTGAGTCCGGTAGCGGGGGGGTATCCCACGAGCAGTACTTC
CAISESGSGGVSHEQYF
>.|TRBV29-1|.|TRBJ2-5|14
TGCAGCATAAACAGGGACTTTTTGCGAGAGACCCAGTACTTC
CSINRDFLRETQYF
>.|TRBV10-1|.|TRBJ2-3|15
TGCGCCAGCAGTGACCGGGACAAGGAGACAGATACGCAGTATTTT
CASSDRDKETDTQYF
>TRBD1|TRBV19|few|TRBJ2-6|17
TGTGCCAGTAGTACTACAGGGGGCAGATCTGGGGCCAACGTCCTGACTTTC
CASSTTGGRSGANVLTF
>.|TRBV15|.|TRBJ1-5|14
TGTGCCACCAGCGCGGGGGTGGTCAATCAGCCCCAGCATTTT
CATSAGVVNQPQHF
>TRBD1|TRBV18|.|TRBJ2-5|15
TGTGCCAGCTCACCAAATCAGGGGGCCGGGGAGACCCAGTACTTC
CASSPNQGAGETQYF
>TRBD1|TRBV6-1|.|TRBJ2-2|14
TGTGCCAGCAGACCATGGGACAGGGCCGGGGAGCTGTTTTTT
CASRPWDRAGELFF
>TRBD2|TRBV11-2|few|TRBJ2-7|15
TGTGCCAGCAGCTCCGGGGCGGGGGGCTACTACGAGCAGTACTTC
CASSSGAGGYYEQYF
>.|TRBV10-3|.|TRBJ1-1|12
TGTGCCATCAGTGAAACGGCAGACGAAGCTTTCTTT
CAISETADEAFF
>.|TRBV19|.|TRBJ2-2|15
TGTGCCAGTAAAATACGTCCAGGGAAGACCGGGGAGCTGTTTTTT
CASKIRPGKTGELFF
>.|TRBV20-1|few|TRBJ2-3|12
TGCAGTGCCCGACAACCGACAGATACGCAGTATTTT
CSARQPTDTQYF
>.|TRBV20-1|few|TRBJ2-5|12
TGCAGTGCTAAAGACAGGCTTGAGACCCAGTACTTC
CSAKDRLETQYF
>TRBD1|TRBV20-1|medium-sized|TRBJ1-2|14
TGCAGTGCTAGAGATCACAGGGGCGACTATGGCTACACCTTC
CSARDHRGDYGYTF
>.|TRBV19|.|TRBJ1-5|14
TGTGCCAGTAGTTTGGCAGGGAACAATCAGCCCCAGCATTTT
CASSLAGNNQPQHF
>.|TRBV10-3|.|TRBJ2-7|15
TGTGCCATCAGTGAGTCCGGGGCCTTGTCCGTGGAGCAGTACTTC
CAISESGALSVEQYF
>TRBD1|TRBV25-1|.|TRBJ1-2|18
TGTGCCAGCAGTTTTCGACAGGGGGCCGACGTCCTTCCGTGTGGCTACACCTTC
CASSFRQGADVLPCGYTF
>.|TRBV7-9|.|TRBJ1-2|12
TGTGCCAGCAGCTTTTCCGGGGATGGCTACACCTTC
CASSFSGDGYTF
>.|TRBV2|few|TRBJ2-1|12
TGTGCCAGCAGTCAGGGTAGCAATGAGCAGTTCTTC
CASSQGSNEQFF
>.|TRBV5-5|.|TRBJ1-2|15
TGTGCCAGCAGCTTGGCAGTGGGGCGGGTCTATGGCTACACCTTC
CASSLAVGRVYGYTF
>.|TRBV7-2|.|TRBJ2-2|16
TGTGCCAGCAGCTTAGTTTGGGGCTTAAGGACCGGGGAGCTGTTTTTT
CASSLVWGLRTGELFF
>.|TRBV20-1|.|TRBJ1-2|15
TGCAGTGCGACATCCTCTAGCTCGAAGGACTATGGCTACACCTTC
CSATSSSSKDYGYTF
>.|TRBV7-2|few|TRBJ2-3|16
TGTGCCAGCAGCTTCTTTGGGGAAAGAAGCACAGATACGCAGTATTTT
CASSFFGERSTDTQYF
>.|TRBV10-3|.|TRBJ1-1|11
TGTGCCATCACCAGGGGTACTGAAGCTTTCTTT
CAITRGTEAFF
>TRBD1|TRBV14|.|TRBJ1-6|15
TGTGCCAGCAGGCAAGCGGGACAGGGGTTTTCACCCCTCCACTTT
CASRQAGQGFSPLHF
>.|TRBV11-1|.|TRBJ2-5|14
TGTGCCAGCAGCTACCGCAGGGAGCGGGAGACCCAGTACTTC
CASSYRRERETQYF
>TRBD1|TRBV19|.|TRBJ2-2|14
TGTGCCAGTACCGTGACAGGGGCGCGCGGGGAGCTGTTTTTT
CASTVTGARGELFF
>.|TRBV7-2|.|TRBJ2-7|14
TGTGCCAGCAGCTTAGACACAGGGACGTACGAGCAGTACTTC
CASSLDTGTYEQYF
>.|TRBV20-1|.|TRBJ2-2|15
TGCAGTGCTAGAGATCTTGGGCAAAACACCGGGGAGCTGTTTTTT
CSARDLGQNTGELFF
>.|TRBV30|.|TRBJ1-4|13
TGTGCCTGGACAGTTCACACTAATGAAAAACTGTTTTTT
CAWTVHTNEKLFF
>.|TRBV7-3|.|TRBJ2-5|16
TGTGCCAGCAGCTTAGGGGCGGGGGCTCCCCCGGAGACCCAGTACTTC
CASSLGAGAPPETQYF
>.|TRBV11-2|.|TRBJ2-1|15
TGTGCCAGCAGCCCCGTGGGATCACCGGAAGGTGAGCAGTTCTTC
CASSPVGSPEGEQFF
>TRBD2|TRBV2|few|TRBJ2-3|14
TGTGCCAGCACCAGGACTAGCAGTACAGATACGCAGTATTTT
CASTRTSSTDTQYF
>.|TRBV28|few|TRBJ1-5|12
TGTGCCAGCAGTTTATGGGGACAGCCCCAGCATTTT
CASSLWGQPQHF